This T cell receptor (beta chain) stems from a study of CD8+CD57+ T cells in acquired aplastic anemia. At the level of the study: DNA recovered from sorted CD4+ and CD8+ cells had a mean of around 3.3 ug.

In the case of this clonotype: Antigen specificity is unknown.

The CDR3 runs 13 residues. Trimming removed 7 bases at V and 6 bases at J, with 15 bases between. The germline V gene encodes CDR1 LNHDA and CDR2 SQIVND (reference sequence). CD8+CD57+ cell expansion had been shown by flow cytometry in patients chosen for sequencing. A severe acquired aplastic anemia diagnosis applied to all patients. Regarding the study as a whole: In CD8+ cells, Simpson's diversity showed no significant difference between patients and controls. Roughly 30 CD8+ CDR3 sequences occurred in both the patients and the controls.

Researchers used genomic DNA as the template to profile TCR beta VDJ and CDR3. Each CDR3 protein gets one entry after TCRdb re-called the reads with MiXCR. The sample shows approximately 80,000 distinct CDR3 sequences, around 70% of them seen only once. The chain combines TRBV19 with TRBJ1-2, with D possibly being TRBD1 (6 bases). Sequenced sample: sorted CD4+, CD8+, or CD8+CD57+ T cells (not recorded which) from PBMCs. The sequence was obtained from a human donor with aplastic anemia. This CDR3 is CASNQQGRDGYTF. CDR3 in DNA: TGTGCCAGTAATCAACAGGGACGGGATGGCTACACCTTC.